A single sample is the source of the 31 T cell receptor beta chains below, sequenced in a study of molecular identifiers for immune sequencing clone quantification. TCRdb ran MiXCR on the PCR reads and lists one entry per CDR3 protein. This table has some 65,000 distinct CDR3 sequences, 15% to 20% appearing once. The material sequenced was naive CD8+ T cells from blood, with Jurkat cell RNA spiked in. The sample's subset: FACS-sorted CD8+CD4-CCR7+CD45RA+ naive T cells. Receptor source: a human donor in good health. Some libraries in this study had Jurkat cell RNA spiked in.

This clonotype was seen at least ten times. This rearrangement joins TRBV12-3 or TRBV12-4 to TRBJ2-7; D gene unclear. CDR3 length: 14 amino acids. The germline V and J ends were trimmed by 3 bases and 2 bases, with 11 bases remaining between them. The CDR3 DNA is TGTGCCAGCAGTTTCCCATCGGTGCCCTACGAGCAGTACTTC. Translating it yields CASSFPSVPYEQYF.

This clonotype was seen repeatedly, ten times or more. CDR3 DNA sequence: TGCGCCAGCAGCCAAGATTTAGGGATGGGACCCGAAAAACTGGTGAAGGAACTGTTTTTT. Translation gives CASSQDLGMGPEKLVKELFF. The chain couples TRBV4-3 to TRBJ1-4; perhaps TRBD1 as D (5 bases). Germline lookup yields CDR1 LGHNA and CDR2 YSLEER. The CDR3 runs 20 residues. Trimming left V 0 bases short and J 12 bases short, with 32 bases between.

Notes on this clonotype: Just one base apart from a much larger clone, this may be a read error. The chain combines TRBV29-1 with TRBJ2-7, with 7 bases that match TRBD1. The CDR3 contains 11 residues. The germline V gene has CDR1 SQVTM and CDR2 ANQGSEA. CDR3 nucleotide sequence: TGCAGCGCCCGACAGGGCTACGAGCAGTGCTTC. Translated: CSARQGYEQCF.

This clonotype was picked up many times. This chain connects TRBV24-1 to TRBJ2-1; 8 nucleotides align to TRBD1. The CDR3 totals 15 residues. Per germline, CDR1 KGHDR and CDR2 SFDVKD. The V gene end was trimmed by 4 bases and the J gene end by 5 bases; junction bases not matched to a gene: 6. In DNA form, the CDR3 reads TGTGCCACCAGTGAAGTGACAGGGGAACACAATGAGCAGTTCTTC. The encoded protein is CATSEVTGEHNEQFF.

This clonotype was picked up a small number of times. The rearrangement uses TRBV7-3 and TRBJ2-1, with 7 bases matching TRBD1. Germline CDR1 and CDR2: SGHTA and FQGTGA. Trimming took 2 bases from V and 4 from J; bases not matched to a gene: 8. The CDR3 has 16 amino acids. The CDR3 region has the DNA TGTGCCAGCAGCTTATCGGGGACAGCTAGTTACAATGAGCAGTTCTTC. The encoded protein is CASSLSGTASYNEQFF.

Many counts were recorded for this clonotype. The chain joins TRBV30 to TRBJ2-3, with a possible D match to TRBD1 (6 bases). Germline CDR1 and CDR2: GTSNPN and SVGIG (reference sequence). Trimming shortened V by 8 bases and J by 0 bases, and 21 bases separated the two germline ends. This CDR3 has 16 residues. The CDR3 DNA reads TGTGCCGGGGACAAAGGCGGAGCCATTAGCACAGATACGCAGTATTTT. Translating gives CAGDKGGAISTDTQYF.

This clonotype showed up many times. The V and J genes are TRBV28 and TRBJ2-7; 8 positions match TRBD2. Trimming removed 7 bases from V and 6 bases from J; junction bases left unmatched: 14. The germline CDR1 and CDR2 sequences are MDHEN and SYDVKM. This CDR3 is built from 15 residues. The CDR3 here is CASTGGGRRRSEQYF. The CDR3 nucleotides read TGTGCCAGCACCGGGGGGGGACGCCGAAGATCCGAGCAGTACTTC.

This clonotype was seen a few times. J is TRBJ1-1 and V is TRBV19; a possible D gene is TRBD1 (5 bases). The germline gives CDR1 LNHDA, CDR2 SQIVND (reference sequence). The V gene lost 5 bases and the J gene lost 3 bases, with 16 bases spanning the gap. The CDR3 extends over 15 amino acids. CDR3 in DNA: TGTGCCAGTAGTCCCCCACTCAGGGTGGACACTGAAGCTTTCTTT. Residues: CASSPPLRVDTEAFF.

This clonotype has at least ten counts. The chain employs TRBV11-3 and TRBJ2-3, with D maybe TRBD2 (5 bases). This CDR3 is built from 13 residues. Germline CDR1 SGHNT, CDR2 YENEEA. Trimming took off 6 bases at V and 1 base at J, with 8 bases between the two ends. The DNA of the CDR3 is TGTGCCAGCAGGGAAGCGGGCACAGATACGCAGTATTTT. Translating gives CASREAGTDTQYF.

This clonotype was picked up one time. A read error may be the cause here, since a much bigger clone is one base away. This likely comes from a read error, as the CDR3 has no conserved phenylalanine or tryptophan at its end. The chain is built from TRBV18 and TRBJ1-5; D remains unclear. V lost 1 base to trimming and J lost 9 bases, with 31 bases between them. The germline gives CDR1 KGHSH, CDR2 LQKENI. There are 20 residues in the CDR3. CDR3 nucleotides: TGTGCCAGCTCACCACAAGCTCTACAGCCCGCTTTGGGTTTTTTCGTGCCCCAGCATTCT. Its translation: CASSPQALQPALGFFVPQHS.

By proportion, this clonotype is medium-sized. The chain joins TRBV4-1 to TRBJ2-4, with 8 bases lining up with TRBD2. The J segment lost 0 bases and the V segment lost 2 bases, leaving 18 bases of the junction unmatched. Per the germline V gene, CDR1 is MGHRA and CDR2 is YSYEKL. The CDR3 is 21 residues long. The CDR3 region is CASSQLPLGELADLAKNIQYF. As DNA, the CDR3 is TGCGCCAGCAGCCAACTTCCTCTAGGGGAACTAGCGGACCTAGCCAAAAACATTCAGTACTTC.

Points on this clonotype: This may be a read error, as it is one base from a much larger clone. CDR3 DNA sequence: TGTGCCAGCAGTCACGTCTGGAGCGGGGACTACGGGCAGTACTTC. Its protein is CASSHVWSGDYGQYF. The chain recombines TRBV12-3 or TRBV12-4 with TRBJ2-7, with 7 bases lining up with TRBD2. The CDR3 covers 15 residues.

This clonotype was found many times. V and J are TRBV6-5 and TRBJ1-4, with D possibly being TRBD1 (5 bases). Germline CDR1 MNHEY, CDR2 SVGAGI. Trimming took off 6 bases at V and 5 bases at J, with 16 bases between the two ends. The length of the CDR3 is 15 residues. CDR3 nucleotides: TGTGCCAGCAGCCGAACCGGGACGGAGAATGAAAAACTGTTTTTT. It encodes CASSRTGTENEKLFF.

CDR3 sequence reads: CAWNLAGTSGYEQYF. The CDR3 region has the DNA TGTGCCTGGAACTTAGCCGGGACTAGCGGCTACGAGCAGTACTTC. The chain combines TRBV30 with TRBJ2-7; 11 bases are a match to TRBD2. CDR1 GTSNPN and CDR2 SVGIG come from the germline V gene (reference sequence). V shed 4 bases, J shed 3 bases, and the junction held 8 bases outside the gene matches. This CDR3 has 15 residues.

This clonotype occurred many times. The gene calls are TRBV6-1 and TRBJ1-5; tentative D call: TRBD1 (5 bases). V shed 8 bases and J shed 2 bases, with 19 bases lying between them. This CDR3 is built from 16 residues. Germline CDR1 MNHNS, CDR2 SASEGT. The chain's CDR3 is CASRAGFVGRNQPQHF. CDR3 nucleotide sequence: TGTGCCAGCCGGGCGGGTTTCGTGGGACGCAATCAGCCCCAGCATTTT.

This clonotype was seen at least ten times. The chain is built from TRBV7-9 and TRBJ2-1; 8 bases align to TRBD2. The CDR3 has 19 amino acids. Germline V lookup: CDR1 SEHNR, CDR2 FQNEAQ (reference sequence). V was pared by 8 bases and J by 5 bases, with 23 bases of the junction left unmatched. This chain's CDR3 is CASDLPGTASLAGDNEQFF. In DNA form, the CDR3 reads TGTGCCAGCGACCTGCCCGGGACGGCAAGTCTAGCGGGCGACAATGAGCAGTTCTTC.

This rearrangement joins TRBV7-2 to TRBJ2-2; a weak D match, TRBD2 (5 bases). V was clipped by 4 bases and J by 6 bases, with 18 bases between them. The CDR3 has 16 residues. Germline CDR1 reads SGHTA; CDR2 reads FQGNSA. CDR3 loop: CASSYNGNLKPGELFF. Written as DNA, the CDR3 is TGTGCCAGCAGCTACAACGGGAACTTGAAACCCGGGGAGCTGTTTTTT.

This clonotype was detected only a few times. DNA for the CDR3: TGTGCCAGCAGGTCCAGGGGTTATAGCAATCAGCCCCAGCATTTT. It translates to CASRSRGYSNQPQHF. The V call is TRBV28, the J call TRBJ1-5; D perhaps matches TRBD1 (6 bases). The CDR3 is made up of 15 amino acids. The V gene lost 6 bases and the J gene lost 0 bases, with 12 bases spanning the gap. Germline loops: CDR1 MDHEN, CDR2 SYDVKM. Full variable domain (outside the CDR3, taken from reference TRBV28 and TRBJ1-5): DVKVTQSSRYLVKRTGEKVFLECVQDMDHENMFWYRQDPGLGLRLIYFSYDVKMKEKGDIPEGYSVSREKKERFSLILESASTNQTSMYLCASRSRGYSNQPQHFGDGTRLSIL.

There are many counts of this clonotype. The V call is TRBV4-1, the J call TRBJ2-5; 8 nucleotides line up with TRBD2. CDR1 is MGHRA and CDR2 is YSYEKL in the germline V gene. Trimming took 4 bases from V and 5 from J; bases not matched to a gene: 15. The CDR3 runs 17 residues. CDR3 in DNA: TGCGCCAGCAGCCTAGTCTCCCCGACTAGCGTGCTTGAGACCCAGTACTTC. Amino acid sequence: CASSLVSPTSVLETQYF.

This clonotype has a count of ten or more. The J gene is TRBJ2-1, the V gene TRBV7-9; TRBD2 aligns across 15 bases. The CDR3 totals 19 residues. The V and J ends lost 5 bases and 7 bases, in that order; junction bases with no gene match: 15. Germline V gives CDR1 SEHNR, CDR2 FQNEAQ (reference sequence). CDR3 in DNA: TGTGCCAGCAGCCGAACCGGGACTAGCGGGAGGTTGGTGGCAAATGAGCAGTTCTTC. Translated: CASSRTGTSGRLVANEQFF.

This clonotype was seen ten or more times. A junction boundary mismatches the germline segment, possibly from a read error. The chain links TRBV29-1 to TRBJ2-5, with a weak D call TRBD2 (6 bases). Germline lookup yields CDR1 SQVTM and CDR2 ANQGSEA. The length of the CDR3 is 13 residues. CDR3 nucleotide sequence: TGCAGCGTGGAAGGAGGGAACCAAGAGACCCAGTACTTC. It encodes CSVEGGNQETQYF.

This clonotype was picked up many times. V usage is TRBV6-5 and J usage is TRBJ2-1, with D perhaps matching TRBD2 (6 bases). Trimming took 5 bases from V and 10 from J, leaving 12 bases between them. Germline CDR1 reads MNHEY; CDR2 reads SVGAGI. This CDR3 comprises 12 residues. CDR3 protein: CASSASSAEQFF. CDR3 bases: TGTGCCAGCAGTGCATCTAGCGCGGAGCAGTTCTTC.

This clonotype was seen more than once but under ten times. The chain carries TRBV9 and TRBJ2-7; D tentatively fits TRBD1 or TRBD2 (5 bases each). The CDR3 runs to 15 residues. V lost 3 bases and J 9 bases, leaving 22 bases between the germline ends. CDR1 is SGDLS and CDR2 is YYNGEE in the germline V gene. CDR3 in DNA: TGTGCCAGCAGCGAGGGGACCGCTGATGCGGTGTGGCAGTACTTC. Its protein product is CASSEGTADAVWQYF.

V is TRBV12-3 or TRBV12-4 and J is TRBJ2-7; D is perhaps TRBD2 (5 bases). V lost 6 bases to trimming and J lost 6 bases, with 21 bases between them. The CDR3 runs 15 residues. The CDR3 spells CASSFESSVEGEQYF. DNA for the CDR3: TGTGCCAGCAGCTTTGAGTCCAGCGTTGAGGGCGAGCAGTACTTC.

There are a few counts of this clonotype. The rearrangement uses TRBV27 and TRBJ2-5, with D unresolved. Deletions cut 5 bases from V and 7 bases from J, with 11 bases between. The CDR3 extends over 12 amino acids. Germline CDR1 reads MNHEY; CDR2 reads SMNVEV (reference sequence). The CDR3 is CASSGIYRTQYF. The DNA of the CDR3 is TGTGCCAGCAGTGGGATCTACAGGACCCAGTACTTC.

The chain joins TRBV6-5 to TRBJ2-5; 12 bases fit TRBD2. Germline V CDR1 and CDR2: MNHEY, SVGAGI. After removal of 5 bases from V and 10 bases from J, the junction contained 14 bases not matched to a gene. The CDR3 has 16 residues. CDR3: CASSEPGTSGSEVQYF. The CDR3 coding sequence is TGTGCCAGCAGTGAGCCCGGGACTAGCGGGTCGGAGGTCCAGTACTTC.

This chain's CDR3 is CASSLASGRGNEQFF. DNA of the CDR3: TGTGCCAGCAGCTTAGCTAGCGGGAGAGGCAATGAGCAGTTCTTC. The chain has TRBV11-2 and TRBJ2-1; 10 bases are a match to TRBD2. The CDR3 length is 15 residues. From germline, CDR1 is SGHAT and CDR2 FQNNGV. The J segment lost 6 bases and the V segment lost 1 base, leaving 3 bases of the junction unmatched.

This chain uses TRBV6-2 or TRBV6-3 with TRBJ1-5, with a weak D call TRBD1 (6 bases). With 8 bases removed from V and 2 bases from J, the gap between germline ends came to 16 bases. The CDR3 consists of 15 residues. Per the germline V gene, CDR1 is MNHEY and CDR2 is SVGEGT. The CDR3 bases are TGTGCCAGCGGGACACTCAGCGGGGGCAATCAGCCCCAGCATTTT. Its translation: CASGTLSGGNQPQHF.

This clonotype was seen just once. The final CDR3 position lacks the conserved phenylalanine or tryptophan, pointing to a likely read error. This rearrangement joins TRBV12-3 or TRBV12-4 to TRBJ1-1; TRBD1 might be the D (6 bases). The length of the CDR3 is 11 residues. The V gene lost 5 bases and the J gene lost 10 bases, with 11 bases spanning the gap. CDR3 sequence (DNA): TGTGCCAGCAGTCTCGGCAGGGGAGCTTTCCTT. Protein product: CASSLGRGAFL.

With regard to this clonotype: This may stem from a read error, because a much larger clone lies one nucleotide away. The chain recombines TRBV7-9 with TRBJ2-5; D might be TRBD2 (5 bases). This CDR3 comprises 15 residues. Germline CDR1 SEHNR, CDR2 FQNEAQ (reference sequence). The CDR3 sequence: CASSSPRDYQETQCF. CDR3 in DNA: TGTGCCAGCAGCTCGCCCCGGGATTACCAAGAGACCCAGTGCTTC.

As to this clonotype: A read error may explain this, as a much larger clone is one base away. The rearrangement links TRBV6-1 to TRBJ2-3; TRBD2 matches at 7 bases. The CDR3 consists of 14 residues. CDR1 is MNHNS and CDR2 is SASEGT in the germline V gene. Losses at the gene ends were 2 bases for V and 7 bases for J; bases not matched to a gene: 6. The CDR3: CASSERRSGNTQYF. The CDR3 region has the DNA TGTGCCAGCAGTGAAAGGAGAAGCGGGAATACGCAGTATTTT.